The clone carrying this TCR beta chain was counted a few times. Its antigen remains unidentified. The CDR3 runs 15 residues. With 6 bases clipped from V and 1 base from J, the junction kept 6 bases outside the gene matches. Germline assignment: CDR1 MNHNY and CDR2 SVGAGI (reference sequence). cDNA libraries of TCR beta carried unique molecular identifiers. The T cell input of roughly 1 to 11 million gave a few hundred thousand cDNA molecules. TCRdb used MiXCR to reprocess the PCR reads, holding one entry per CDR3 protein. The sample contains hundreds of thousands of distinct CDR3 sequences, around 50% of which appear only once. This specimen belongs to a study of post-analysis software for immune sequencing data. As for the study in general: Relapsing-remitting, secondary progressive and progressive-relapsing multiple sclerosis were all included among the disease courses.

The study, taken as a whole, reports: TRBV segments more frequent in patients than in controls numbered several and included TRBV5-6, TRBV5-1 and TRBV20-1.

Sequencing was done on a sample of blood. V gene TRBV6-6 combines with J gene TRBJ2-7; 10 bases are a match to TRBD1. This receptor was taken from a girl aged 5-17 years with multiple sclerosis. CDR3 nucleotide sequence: TGTGCCAGCAGAAAAGGACAGGGGGGTTCCTACGAGCAGTACTTC. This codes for CASRKGQGGSYEQYF.